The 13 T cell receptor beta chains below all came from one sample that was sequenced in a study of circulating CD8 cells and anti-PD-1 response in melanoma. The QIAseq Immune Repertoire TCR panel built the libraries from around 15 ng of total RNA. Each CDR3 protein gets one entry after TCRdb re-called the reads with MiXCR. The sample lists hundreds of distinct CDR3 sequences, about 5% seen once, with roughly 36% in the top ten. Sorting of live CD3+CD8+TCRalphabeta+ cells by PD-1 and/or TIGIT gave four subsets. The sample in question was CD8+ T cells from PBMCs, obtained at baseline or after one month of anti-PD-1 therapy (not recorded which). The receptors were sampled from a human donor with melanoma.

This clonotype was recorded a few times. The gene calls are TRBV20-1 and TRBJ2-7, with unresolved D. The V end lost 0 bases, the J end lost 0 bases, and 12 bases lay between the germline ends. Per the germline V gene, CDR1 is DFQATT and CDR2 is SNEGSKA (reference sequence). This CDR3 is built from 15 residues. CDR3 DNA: TGCAGTGCTAGAGATTTAAGGCAGAGCTCCTACGAGCAGTACTTC. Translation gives CSARDLRQSSYEQYF.

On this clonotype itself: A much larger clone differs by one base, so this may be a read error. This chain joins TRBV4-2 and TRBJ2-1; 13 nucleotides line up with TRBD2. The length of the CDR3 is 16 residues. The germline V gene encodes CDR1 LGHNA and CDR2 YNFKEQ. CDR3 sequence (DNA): TGTGCCAGCAGCTCGCCCGGGACTAGCGGGACCCATGAGCAGCTCTTC. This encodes CASSSPGTSGTHEQLF.

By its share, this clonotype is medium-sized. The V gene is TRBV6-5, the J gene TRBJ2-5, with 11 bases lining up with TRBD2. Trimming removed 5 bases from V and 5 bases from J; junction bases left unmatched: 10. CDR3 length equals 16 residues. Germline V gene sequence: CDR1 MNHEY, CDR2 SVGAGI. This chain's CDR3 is CASSGSGGAFVETQYF. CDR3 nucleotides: TGTGCCAGCAGTGGTAGCGGGGGGGCCTTTGTGGAGACCCAGTACTTC.

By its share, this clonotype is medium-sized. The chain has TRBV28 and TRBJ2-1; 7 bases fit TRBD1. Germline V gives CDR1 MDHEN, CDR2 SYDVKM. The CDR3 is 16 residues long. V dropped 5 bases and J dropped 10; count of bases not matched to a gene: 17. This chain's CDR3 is CASSPITGVRLWEQFF. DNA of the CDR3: TGTGCCAGCAGTCCCATAACAGGGGTTCGTCTCTGGGAGCAGTTCTTC.

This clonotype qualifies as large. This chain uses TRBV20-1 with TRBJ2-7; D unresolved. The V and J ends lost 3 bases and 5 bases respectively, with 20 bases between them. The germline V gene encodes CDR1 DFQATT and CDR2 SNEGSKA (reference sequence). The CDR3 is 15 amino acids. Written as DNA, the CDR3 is TGCAGTGCTAGGGATGTGTTAAGTGTGCTAGACGAGCAGTACTTC. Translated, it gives CSARDVLSVLDEQYF.

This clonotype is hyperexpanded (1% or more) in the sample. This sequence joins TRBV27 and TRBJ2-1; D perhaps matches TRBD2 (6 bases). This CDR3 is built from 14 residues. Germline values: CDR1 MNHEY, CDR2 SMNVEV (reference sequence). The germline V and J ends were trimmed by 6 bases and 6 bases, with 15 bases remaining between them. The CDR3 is CASSALASGNEQFF. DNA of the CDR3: TGTGCCAGCAGCGCCCTAGCGTCGGGCAATGAGCAGTTCTTC.

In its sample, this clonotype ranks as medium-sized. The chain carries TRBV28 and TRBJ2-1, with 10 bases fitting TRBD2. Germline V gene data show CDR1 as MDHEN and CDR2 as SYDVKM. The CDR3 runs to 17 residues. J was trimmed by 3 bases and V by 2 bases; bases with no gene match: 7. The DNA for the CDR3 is TGTGCCAGCAGTTTACCTAGCGGGAGAGGGCACTACAATGAGCAGTTCTTC. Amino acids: CASSLPSGRGHYNEQFF.

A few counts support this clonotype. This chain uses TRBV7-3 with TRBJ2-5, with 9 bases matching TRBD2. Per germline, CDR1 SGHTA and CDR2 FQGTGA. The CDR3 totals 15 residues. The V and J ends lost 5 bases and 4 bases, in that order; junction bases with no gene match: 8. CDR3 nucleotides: TGTGCCAGCAGCCTAAGTGGCGGGGGGGCAGAGACCCAGTACTTC. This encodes CASSLSGGGAETQYF.

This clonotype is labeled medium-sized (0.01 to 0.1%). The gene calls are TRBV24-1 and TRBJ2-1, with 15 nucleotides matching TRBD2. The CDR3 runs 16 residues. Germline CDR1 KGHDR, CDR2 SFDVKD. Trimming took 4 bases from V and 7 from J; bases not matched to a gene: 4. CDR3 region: CATSDPGLAGGNEQFF. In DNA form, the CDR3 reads TGTGCCACCAGTGACCCCGGACTAGCGGGGGGGAATGAGCAGTTCTTC.

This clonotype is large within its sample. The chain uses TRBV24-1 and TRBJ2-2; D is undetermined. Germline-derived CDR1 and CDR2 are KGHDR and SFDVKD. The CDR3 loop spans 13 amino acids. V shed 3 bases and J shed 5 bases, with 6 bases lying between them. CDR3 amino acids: CATSDLVTGELFF. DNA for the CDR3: TGTGCCACCAGTGATCTTGTGACCGGGGAGCTGTTTTTT.

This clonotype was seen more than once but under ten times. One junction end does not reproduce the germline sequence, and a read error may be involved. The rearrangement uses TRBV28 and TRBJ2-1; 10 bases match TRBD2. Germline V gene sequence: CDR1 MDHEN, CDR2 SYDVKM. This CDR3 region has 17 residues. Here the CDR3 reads CASSLPSGRGHYNEEFF. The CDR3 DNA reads TGTGCCAGCAGTTTACCTAGCGGGAGAGGGCACTACAATGAGGAGTTCTTC.

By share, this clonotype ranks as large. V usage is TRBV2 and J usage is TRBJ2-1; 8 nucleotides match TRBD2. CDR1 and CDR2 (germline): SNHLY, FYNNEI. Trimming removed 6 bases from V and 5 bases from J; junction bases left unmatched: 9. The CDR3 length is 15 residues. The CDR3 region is CASSAGTSRNNEQFF. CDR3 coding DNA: TGTGCCAGCAGCGCCGGGACTAGTCGGAACAATGAGCAGTTCTTC.

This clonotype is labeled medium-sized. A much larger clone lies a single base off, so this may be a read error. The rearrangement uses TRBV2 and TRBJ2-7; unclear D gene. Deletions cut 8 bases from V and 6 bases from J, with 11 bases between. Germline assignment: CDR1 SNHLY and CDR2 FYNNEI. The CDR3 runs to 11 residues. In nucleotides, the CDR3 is TGTGCCAGCTGGACCTTGGGCGAGCAGTACTTC. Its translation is CASWTLGEQYF.